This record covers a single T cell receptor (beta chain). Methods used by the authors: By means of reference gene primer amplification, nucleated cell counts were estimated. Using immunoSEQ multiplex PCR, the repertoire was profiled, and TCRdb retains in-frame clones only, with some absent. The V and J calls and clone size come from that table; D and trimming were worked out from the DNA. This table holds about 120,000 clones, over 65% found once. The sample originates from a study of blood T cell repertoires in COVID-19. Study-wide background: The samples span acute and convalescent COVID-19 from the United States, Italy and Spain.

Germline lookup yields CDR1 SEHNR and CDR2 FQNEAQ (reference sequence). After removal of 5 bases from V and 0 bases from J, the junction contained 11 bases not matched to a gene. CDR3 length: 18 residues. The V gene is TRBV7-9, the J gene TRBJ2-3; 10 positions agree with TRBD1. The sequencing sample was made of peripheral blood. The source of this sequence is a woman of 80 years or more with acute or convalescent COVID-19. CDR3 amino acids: CASSRQGAGLLSTDTQYF. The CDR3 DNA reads TGTGCCAGCAGCCGACAGGGGGCTGGGCTCTTAAGCACAGATACGCAGTATTTT.